This T cell receptor (beta chain) was recorded in a study of shared clonotypes between healthy human individuals. Comments on this clone: The junction and the germline gene differ at one end; a read error may be behind it.

Germline CDR1 is SSHAT and CDR2 is FNYEAQ (reference sequence). CDR3 size: 13 residues. Adult donors, all healthy and HIV-negative, had no recent acute infections or vaccinations. Sequencing was performed on unsorted PBMC DNA using ten immunoSEQ deep assay plates. Under the authors' procedure: Filtering of immunoSEQ junctional sequences could not match full-length read filtering. The table came from immunoSEQ multiplex PCR; TCRdb's copy has only in-frame clones and leaves some out. That table furnishes V, J and clone size, whereas the DNA furnished D and trimming. The table shows around 510,000 clones, with 70% to 80% occurring only once.

This clonotype originated in a woman aged 40 to 50 in good health. Some clones in this sample may be carry-over from other donors' samples. The sequenced material came from PBMCs. The gene calls are TRBV7-7 and TRBJ1-1; perhaps TRBD1 as D (5 bases). The CDR3 spells CASSRGEDTEAFF. CDR3 sequence (DNA): TGTGCTAGCAGCCGGGGCGAAGACACTGAAGCTTTCTTT.